Included here is one TCR beta chain sequence, with context. Its specificity is unknown. Method: immunoSEQ multiplex PCR; TCRdb's copy keeps in-frame clones and lacks some. The sample records around 38,000 clones, over 60% being singletons. Germline V gene data show CDR1 as SGHRS and CDR2 as YFSETQ. The CDR3 extends over 14 amino acids. Trimming cost V 4 bases and J 4 bases; bases outside gene matches: 4. The record originates from a study of memory CD4+ T cells and cytomegalovirus serostatus. The study's findings and limits: CD4+ memory repertoires contained about two fifths of the roughly 150 reported CMV TCRbeta sequences. Repertoires predicted CMV serostatus with median bootstrapped AUC of about 0.96.

Single viable CD3+CD4+CD8-CD45RO+ cells were sorted as the memory CD4+ T cells. Serum IgG to CMV pp150, pp28, p38 and p52 defined serostatus. This clonotype was sampled from an adult in good health and CMV-seronegative. Source material: memory CD4+ T cells from blood. The chain is built from TRBV5-1 and TRBJ1-1; TRBD1 matches at 10 bases. In DNA form, the CDR3 reads TGCGCCAGCAGCAGACAGGGGGCTCCCACTGAAGCTTTCTTT. Translated, it gives CASSRQGAPTEAFF.